This TCR beta chain stems from a study of T cell changes during pregnancy in multiple sclerosis. Losses at the gene ends were 8 bases for V and 5 bases for J; bases not matched to a gene: 11. The V gene's germline CDR1 is MDHEN and CDR2 SYDVKM. The CDR3 spans 16 residues. This table comes from immunoSEQ multiplex PCR, and its TCRdb copy is limited to in-frame clones, with some not included. The sample includes 40,000 to 50,000 clones, just over 90% seen only once; the top ten take about 4%. Sequencing was performed on CD8+ T cells from peripheral blood mononuclear cells, taken after pregnancy. V is TRBV28 and J is TRBJ2-1; 11 nucleotides match TRBD2. The sequence was collected from a female donor with multiple sclerosis, enrolled in a pregnancy study. CDR3 sequence reads: CASRAIAGGPDNEQFF. CDR3 in DNA: TGTGCCAGCCGGGCGATAGCGGGAGGGCCCGACAATGAGCAGTTCTTC.